These T cell receptor beta chains were read from a single sample in a study of blood T cell repertoires in COVID-19. Produced via immunoSEQ multiplex PCR; TCRdb's table is partial and in-frame only. The table lists about 320,000 clones, 70% to 90% of them singletons, with around 6.9% in the top ten. The sequencing input was peripheral blood. The receptor source for this set is a human donor in a cohort sampled during active COVID-19. Each CDR3 is given with its conserved first and last residue. The D gene is left open where the match is weak. Clone size, where shown, is once, few, many, or a class for clones that have expanded.

>-|-|TRBV25-1|TRBJ1-5
TGTGCCAGCAGTGAGGTAGCTACGAATCAGCCCCAGCATTTT
CASSEVATNQPQHF
>-|-|TRBV30|TRBJ1-1
TGTGCCTGGAACTTAGACAGGAGAGAAGCTTTCTTT
CAWNLDRREAFF
>few|TRBD1|TRBV19|TRBJ1-4
TGTGCCAGTAGGGGACAGGCTGCAACTAATGAAAAACTGTTTTTT
CASRGQAATNEKLFF
>-|TRBD1|TRBV19|TRBJ2-2
TGTGCCAGTAGTACTATTGGACAGGGTAAAACCGGGGAGCTGTTTTTT
CASSTIGQGKTGELFF
>-|TRBD1|TRBV27|TRBJ1-2
TGTGCCAGCAGTTTAAGCAGGGGGGTTATCTATGGCTACACCTTC
CASSLSRGVIYGYTF
>once|-|TRBV5-4|TRBJ2-6
TGTGCCAGCAGCTTCTCTCGGTCTGGGGCCAACGTCCTGACTTTC
CASSFSRSGANVLTF
>-|-|TRBV6-1|TRBJ2-7
TGTGCCAGCAGTGAACCAGGGAACTACGAGCAGTACTTC
CASSEPGNYEQYF
>-|-|TRBV19|TRBJ2-5
TGTGCCAGTAGTATTTCCACAGGGAAAGGGGAGACCCAGTACTTC
CASSISTGKGETQYF
>-|-|TRBV10-3|TRBJ2-1
TGTGCCATCAGGGGGGCCCGGGAGCAGTTCTTC
CAIRGAREQFF
>-|TRBD1|TRBV11-2|TRBJ1-2
TGTGCCAGCAGCTTAGACAGGGGGCGTGGCTACACCTTC
CASSLDRGRGYTF
>once|-|TRBV7-3|TRBJ1-1
TGTGCCAGCAGCTTATATGCCGGGTTCGGTACTGAAGCTTTCTTT
CASSLYAGFGTEAFF
>once|TRBD1|TRBV9|TRBJ2-7
TGTGCCAGCAGCGTAGCTTATCGGACAGGGGCACCCTTTGAGCAGTACTTC
CASSVAYRTGAPFEQYF
>-|TRBD1|TRBV11-2|TRBJ2-7
TGTGCCAGCAGCCCTGCCGGGACAGGGACTTACGAGCAGTACTTC
CASSPAGTGTYEQYF
>-|-|TRBV6-1|TRBJ1-5
TGTGCCAGCAGTGAAGCGCTCGCCTGGGGGGATAATCAGCCCCAGCATTTT
CASSEALAWGDNQPQHF
>-|-|TRBV10-3|TRBJ1-2
TGTGCCATCAGTGAGTCGTCGGGTTACGGCTACACCTTC
CAISESSGYGYTF
>once|-|TRBV6-5|TRBJ1-2
TGTGCCAGCAGCGAGGACAGAGGGAAGGATGGCTACACCTTC
CASSEDRGKDGYTF
>-|-|TRBV28|TRBJ1-2
TGTGCCATATTACAGGAGGGGCTAAAGTATGGCTACACCTTC
CAILQEGLKYGYTF
>few|TRBD1|TRBV19|TRBJ2-1
TGTGCCAGTAGGGGGACAGGGGGCCCCAATGAGCAGTTCTTC
CASRGTGGPNEQFF
>-|-|TRBV12-5|TRBJ2-7
TGTGCTAGTGAAGGAACAGCCTACGAGCAGTACTTC
CASEGTAYEQYF
>once|-|TRBV2|TRBJ1-4
TGTGCCAGCAGGAGGGTTTCTGCCGAAAAACTGTTTTTT
CASRRVSAEKLFF
>-|TRBD1|TRBV5-1|TRBJ1-2
TGCGCCAGCAGTCAGGGGGACTTACGAGGCTACACCTTC
CASSQGDLRGYTF
>-|TRBD1|TRBV6-7|TRBJ1-3
TGTGCCAGCAGTTACTCGTCAGGGGGATATCCGAGCTCTGGAAACACCATATATTTT
CASSYSSGGYPSSGNTIYF
>-|-|TRBV5-5|TRBJ2-7
TGTGCCAGCAGCTTGGGTCAGGCAGTCTACGAGCAGTACTTC
CASSLGQAVYEQYF
>once|TRBD1|TRBV6-1|TRBJ1-2
TGTGCCAGCAGTGAAGCGAATGGGCAGGGGGCATCCACCTTC
CASSEANGQGASTF
>-|-|TRBV24-1|TRBJ1-2
TGTGCCACCAGTGACCCTGTGACAGGCTATGGCTACACCTTC
CATSDPVTGYGYTF
>-|-|TRBV12-3/TRBV12-4|TRBJ1-1
TGTGCCAGCAGTTGGGGGGGGAACACTGAAGCTTTCTTT
CASSWGGNTEAFF
>-|TRBD1|TRBV12-3/TRBV12-4|TRBJ1-1
TGTGCCAGCAGTTTAAGGGGACAGGAAGCTTTCTTT
CASSLRGQEAFF
>-|-|TRBV23-1|TRBJ2-3
TGCGCCAGCAGTCAATCTGTCAGAAAGAACACAGATACGCAGTATTTT
CASSQSVRKNTDTQYF
>-|-|TRBV30|TRBJ1-1
TGTGCCTGGAGTGTACCAGGATCGACTGAAGCTTTCTTT
CAWSVPGSTEAFF
>-|-|TRBV27|TRBJ1-2
TGTGCCAGCAGTTTCCTCTCCCCCCCCTATGGCTACACCTTC
CASSFLSPPYGYTF
>-|-|TRBV30|TRBJ1-2
TGTGCCTGGAGTGTAGGGCGAGGGTATGGCTACACCTTC
CAWSVGRGYGYTF
>-|TRBD2|TRBV5-6|TRBJ2-3
TGTGCCAGCAGCTTGGCCGTGCGGGGGGGCGTGTCAGATACGCAGTATTTT
CASSLAVRGGVSDTQYF
>-|-|TRBV5-1|TRBJ2-2
TGCGCCAGCAGCTTGAAGGAGGGGGAGCTGTTTTTT
CASSLKEGELFF
>-|TRBD1|TRBV18|TRBJ2-7
TGTGCCAGCTCGCCGACGGACAGGAGCTACGAGCAGTACTTC
CASSPTDRSYEQYF
>-|-|TRBV25-1|TRBJ2-2
TGTGCCAGCGAAGGACAGAATAACACCGGGGAGCTGTTTTTT
CASEGQNNTGELFF
>-|-|TRBV6-1|TRBJ1-2
TGTGCCAGCAGTGAAGTGCAGGGGTATGGCTACACCTTC
CASSEVQGYGYTF
>-|TRBD2|TRBV7-9|TRBJ2-7
TGTGCCAGCAGCTTAGGGTCTAGCGGGGGCAACGAGCAGTACTTC
CASSLGSSGGNEQYF
>-|TRBD1|TRBV3-1/TRBV3-2|TRBJ1-4
TGTGCCAGCAGCCTTATCCGGGACAGTAATGAAAAACTGTTTTTT
CASSLIRDSNEKLFF
>-|TRBD1|TRBV29-1|TRBJ1-1
TGCAGCGCGGTGGGACAGGTGAACACTGAAGCTTTCTTT
CSAVGQVNTEAFF
>-|TRBD2|TRBV28|TRBJ2-7
TGTGCCAGCAGTTTCGGCGGGGGGGCCTACGAGCAGTACTTC
CASSFGGGAYEQYF
>-|-|TRBV24-1|TRBJ2-7
TGTGCCACCCCCGCGGCAGCCGTTTTCTCCTACGAGCAGTACTTC
CATPAAAVFSYEQYF
>-|-|TRBV29-1|TRBJ2-1
TGCAGCGTTCCCAGGGTTAGGGTCGGGGGCAATGAGCAGTTCTTC
CSVPRVRVGGNEQFF
>-|TRBD1|TRBV6-1|TRBJ1-6
TGTGCCAGCAGTGAAGCGCCGGGACAGGGCCAAAATTCACCCCTCCACTTT
CASSEAPGQGQNSPLHF
>once|TRBD1|TRBV11-1|TRBJ2-5
TGTGCCAGCAGCTGGGACAGGTTGGAAGAGACCCAGTACTTC
CASSWDRLEETQYF
>-|TRBD1|TRBV23-1|TRBJ1-1
TGCGCCAGTTACAGGGGGCGGACTGAAGCTTTCTTT
CASYRGRTEAFF
>-|-|TRBV6-5|TRBJ1-2
TGTGCCAGCAGTAGGAGGGATTCCCTTTTCTATGGCTACACCTTC
CASSRRDSLFYGYTF
>once|TRBD2|TRBV10-2|TRBJ2-1
TGCGCCAGCAGTACGCAGACTAGCGGGTACTCCTACAATGAGCAGTTCTTC
CASSTQTSGYSYNEQFF
>-|TRBD1|TRBV2|TRBJ1-2
TGTGCCAGCAGTGAAAGACAGGGTTGGGACTATGGCTACACCTTC
CASSERQGWDYGYTF
>-|TRBD2|TRBV9|TRBJ2-1
TGTGCCAGCAGCGTAAGCGGGGGGGCGTATGAGCAGTTCTTC
CASSVSGGAYEQFF